This T cell receptor (beta chain) was profiled in a study of blood T cell repertoires in COVID-19. About the research overall: The analysed material was cDNA or gDNA that came from T cells, B-cell-depleted T cells, or PBMCs.

Study processing details: Amplifying reference gene primers gave estimates of nucleated cell counts. Assay used: immunoSEQ multiplex PCR; TCRdb lists only in-frame clones, some missing. Clone size and the V and J calls come from that table; the DNA yielded D and trimming. This sample carries fewer than 200,000 clones, 83% of them seen once, and the ten largest clones take about 4.4%. The cohort comprised adults aged roughly 18 to 95 years residing in approximately 22 US areas. Clinical histories supplied by participants themselves formed the basis of cohort assignment. This CDR3 contains 15 residues. Germline CDR1 KGHDR, CDR2 SFDVKD. V trimming: 4 bases; J trimming: 7 bases; junction bases outside the gene matches: 9.

The chain has TRBV24-1 and TRBJ2-3; 8 positions agree with TRBD1. The source is a woman aged 45 to 65 who had recovered from COVID-19. The sequenced material came from PBMCs or T cells enriched from blood (not recorded which). CDR3 protein: CATSDSGTGDYTQYF. The DNA for the CDR3 is TGTGCCACCAGTGACTCCGGGACAGGAGACTATACGCAGTATTTT.